Sequencing of this T cell receptor beta chain was carried out in a study of metastatic and nonmetastatic thyroid tumors. Across the whole study: Repertoire comparison spanned blood and tumor or nodule tissue of malignant and benign thyroid patients.

MiXCR reprocessed the PCR reads for TCRdb. The sample includes 35,000 to 40,000 clones, 20% to 25% seen only once; the top ten take 15% to 18%. There were no patients who had received any treatment before thyroid surgery. Points from the study as a whole: Reports indicated that malignant thyroid tumors showed significantly higher TCR beta diversity than benign nodules did, in blood and tumor.

In this sample, this clone turned up many times. Its matching antigen is unknown. This receptor was taken from a female donor with papillary thyroid cancer or a benign thyroid nodule (not recorded which). Some clones in this sample may be carry-over from other donors' samples. The material sequenced was blood.

The CDR3, as DNA: TGCAGTGCTAGAGCCGGGACAGGGACTAATGAGCAGTTCTTC. The encoded protein is CSARAGTGTNEQFF. The rearrangement uses TRBV20-1 and TRBJ2-1; 9 nucleotides agree with TRBD1. Per germline, CDR1 DFQATT and CDR2 SNEGSKA (reference sequence). The CDR3 spans 14 residues. With V trimmed by 1 base and J by 7 bases, 5 bases remained unmatched.